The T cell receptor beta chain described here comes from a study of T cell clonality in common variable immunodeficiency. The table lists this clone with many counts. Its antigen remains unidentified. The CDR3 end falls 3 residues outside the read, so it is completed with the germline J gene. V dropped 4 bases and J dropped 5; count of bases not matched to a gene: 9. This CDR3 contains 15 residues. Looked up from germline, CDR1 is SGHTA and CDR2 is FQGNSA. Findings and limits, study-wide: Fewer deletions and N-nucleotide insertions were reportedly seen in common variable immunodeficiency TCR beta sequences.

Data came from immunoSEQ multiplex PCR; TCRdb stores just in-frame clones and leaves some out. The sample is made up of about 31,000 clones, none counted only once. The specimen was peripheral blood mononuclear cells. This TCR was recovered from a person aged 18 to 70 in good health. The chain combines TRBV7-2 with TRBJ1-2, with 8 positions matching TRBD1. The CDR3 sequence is CASSSRTGLLYGYTF. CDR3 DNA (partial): TGTGCCAGCAGCTCGCGGACAGGGCTCCTATATGGC.